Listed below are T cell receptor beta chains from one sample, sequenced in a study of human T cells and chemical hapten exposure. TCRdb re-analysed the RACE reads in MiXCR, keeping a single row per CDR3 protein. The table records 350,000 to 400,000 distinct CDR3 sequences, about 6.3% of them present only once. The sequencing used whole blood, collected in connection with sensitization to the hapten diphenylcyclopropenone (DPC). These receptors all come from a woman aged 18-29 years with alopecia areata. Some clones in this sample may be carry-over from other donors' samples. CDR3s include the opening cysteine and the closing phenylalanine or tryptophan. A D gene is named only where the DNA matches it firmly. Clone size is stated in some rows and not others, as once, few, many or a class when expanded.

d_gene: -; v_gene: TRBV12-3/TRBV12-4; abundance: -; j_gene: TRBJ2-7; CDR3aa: CASSPNRAQYF; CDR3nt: TGTGCCAGCAGTCCGAACAGAGCCCAGTACTTC
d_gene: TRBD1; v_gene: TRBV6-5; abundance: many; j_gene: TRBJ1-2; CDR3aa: CASSSTDRGSNYGYTF; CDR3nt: TGTGCCAGCAGTTCCACCGACAGGGGAAGTAACTATGGCTACACCTTC
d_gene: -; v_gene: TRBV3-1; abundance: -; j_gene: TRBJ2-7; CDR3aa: CASSHYYTSYEQYF; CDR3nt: TGTGCCAGCAGCCACTACTACACCAGCTACGAGCAGTACTTC
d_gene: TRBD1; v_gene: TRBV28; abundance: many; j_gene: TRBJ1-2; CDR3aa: CASEEQGGYGYTF; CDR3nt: TGTGCCAGCGAGGAACAGGGGGGGTATGGCTACACCTTC
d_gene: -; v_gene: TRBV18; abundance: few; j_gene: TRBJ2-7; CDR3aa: CASSPRDGPLYEQYF; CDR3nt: TGTGCCAGCTCACCACGAGACGGACCCCTCTACGAGCAGTACTTC
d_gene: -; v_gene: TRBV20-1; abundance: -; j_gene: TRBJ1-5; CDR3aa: CSARVNIGTAGEGNQPQHF; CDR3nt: TGCAGTGCTAGAGTCAATATTGGAACCGCTGGGGAGGGAAATCAGCCCCAGCATTTT
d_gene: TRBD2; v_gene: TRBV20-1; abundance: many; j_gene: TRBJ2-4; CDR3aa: CSAPQLAGSLAIQYF; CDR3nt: TGCAGTGCTCCCCAACTAGCGGGCTCCTTGGCCATTCAGTACTTC
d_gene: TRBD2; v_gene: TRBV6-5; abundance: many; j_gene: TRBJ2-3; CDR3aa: CASSYFGSGEGTDTQYF; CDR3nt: TGTGCCAGCAGTTACTTCGGTAGCGGGGAGGGCACAGATACGCAGTATTTT
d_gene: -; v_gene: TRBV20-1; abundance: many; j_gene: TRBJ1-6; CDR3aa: CSARRTPNNSPLHF; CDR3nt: TGCAGTGCTAGGAGGACTCCCAATAATTCACCCCTCCACTTT
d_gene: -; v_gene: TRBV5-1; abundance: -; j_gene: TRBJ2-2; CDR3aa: CASNPRRANTGELFF; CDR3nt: TGCGCCAGCAACCCCCGCAGGGCGAACACCGGGGAGCTGTTTTTT
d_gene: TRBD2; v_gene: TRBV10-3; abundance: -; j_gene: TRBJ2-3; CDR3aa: CASQSGTSGGADTQYF; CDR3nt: TGTGCCTCCCAGTCGGGGACTAGCGGGGGGGCAGATACGCAGTATTTT
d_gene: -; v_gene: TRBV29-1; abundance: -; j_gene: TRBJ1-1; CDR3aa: CSVDLGVEAFF; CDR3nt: TGCAGCGTTGATTTGGGGGTTGAAGCTTTCTTT
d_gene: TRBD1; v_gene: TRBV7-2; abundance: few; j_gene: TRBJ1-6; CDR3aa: CASSPGGQINSPLHF; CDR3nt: TGTGCCAGCAGCCCGGGGGGACAGATTAATTCACCCCTCCACTTT
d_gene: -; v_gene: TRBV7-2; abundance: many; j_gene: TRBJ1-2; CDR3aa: CASSQLNYGYTF; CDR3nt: TGTGCCAGCAGCCAGTTAAACTATGGCTACACCTTC
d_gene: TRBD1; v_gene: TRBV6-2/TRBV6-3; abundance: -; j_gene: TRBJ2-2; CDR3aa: CASSWDRPQANTGELFF; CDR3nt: TGTGCCAGCAGTTGGGACAGGCCCCAGGCGAACACCGGGGAGCTGTTTTTT
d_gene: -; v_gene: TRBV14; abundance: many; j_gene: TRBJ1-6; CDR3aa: CASSYQSGSSYNSPLHF; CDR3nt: TGTGCCAGCAGCTACCAGAGTGGGAGCTCCTATAATTCACCCCTCCACTTT
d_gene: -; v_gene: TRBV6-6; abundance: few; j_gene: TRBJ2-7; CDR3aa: CASSYSSGTPTYEQYF; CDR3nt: TGTGCCAGCAGTTACTCCTCCGGGACCCCGACGTACGAGCAGTACTTC
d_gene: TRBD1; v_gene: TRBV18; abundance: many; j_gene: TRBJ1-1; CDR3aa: CASSPDRALNTEAFF; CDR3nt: TGTGCCAGCTCCCCAGACAGGGCTTTGAACACTGAAGCTTTCTTT